Listed below are T cell receptor beta chains from one sample, sequenced in a study of yellow fever vaccine responses in identical twins. A single record per CDR3 protein comes from TCRdb applying MiXCR to the RT-PCR reads. The table lists thousands of distinct CDR3 sequences, over 65% of them singletons. Material: T cells from blood (PBMCs), unsorted or a sorted subset (not recorded which), obtained before or after yellow fever vaccination (not recorded which). Receptors were obtained from a woman under 30 who received the yellow fever vaccine. Each CDR3 is given with its conserved first and last residue. Fields, in order: D gene, V gene, J gene, clone size, CDR3 protein. The D gene is left open where the match is weak. Clone sizes are given selectively: once, few, many, or a class where the clone is expanded.

d_call: NA; v_call: TRBV10-3; j_call: TRBJ1-1; clone_size: few; cdr3_aa: CAISDLARGLNTEAFF
d_call: NA; v_call: TRBV10-3; j_call: TRBJ1-1; clone_size: NA; cdr3_aa: CATTRGGNTEAFF
d_call: NA; v_call: TRBV13; j_call: TRBJ1-6; clone_size: NA; cdr3_aa: CASSSGTKNNSPLHF
d_call: NA; v_call: TRBV10-3; j_call: TRBJ1-5; clone_size: NA; cdr3_aa: CAISESHSNQPQHF
d_call: TRBD2; v_call: TRBV11-1; j_call: TRBJ2-3; clone_size: few; cdr3_aa: CASSSTSGRPDTQYF
d_call: NA; v_call: TRBV4-1; j_call: TRBJ1-5; clone_size: NA; cdr3_aa: CASSQEGQGGQPQHF
d_call: NA; v_call: TRBV11-3; j_call: TRBJ2-6; clone_size: NA; cdr3_aa: CASSLYAIQFSGANVLTF
d_call: NA; v_call: TRBV15; j_call: TRBJ2-1; clone_size: NA; cdr3_aa: CATSPEGPNNEQFF
d_call: NA; v_call: TRBV6-2/TRBV6-3; j_call: TRBJ1-2; clone_size: few; cdr3_aa: CASSYSGANYGYTF
d_call: NA; v_call: TRBV6-1; j_call: TRBJ1-5; clone_size: NA; cdr3_aa: CASSEIWGWGNQPQHF
d_call: TRBD2; v_call: TRBV5-1; j_call: TRBJ2-2; clone_size: once; cdr3_aa: CASRTAGTSGGTGELFF
d_call: TRBD2; v_call: TRBV6-1; j_call: TRBJ2-2; clone_size: few; cdr3_aa: CASSETYLAGGWELFF
d_call: NA; v_call: TRBV2; j_call: TRBJ1-6; clone_size: NA; cdr3_aa: CASSGQAFVMASPLHF